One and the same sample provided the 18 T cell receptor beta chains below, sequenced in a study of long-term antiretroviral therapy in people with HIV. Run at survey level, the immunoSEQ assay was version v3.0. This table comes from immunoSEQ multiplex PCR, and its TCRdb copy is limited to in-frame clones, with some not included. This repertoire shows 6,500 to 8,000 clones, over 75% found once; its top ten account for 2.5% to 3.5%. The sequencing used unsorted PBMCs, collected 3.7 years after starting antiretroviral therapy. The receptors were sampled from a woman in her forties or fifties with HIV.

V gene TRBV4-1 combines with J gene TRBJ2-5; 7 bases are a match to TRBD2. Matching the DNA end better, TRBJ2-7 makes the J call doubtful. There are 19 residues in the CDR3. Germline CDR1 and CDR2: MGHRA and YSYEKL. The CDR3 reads CASSQETTLGGSSSYEQYF. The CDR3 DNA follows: TGCGCCAGCAGCCAAGAAACCACCCTGGGCGGGAGTAGTTCCTACGAGCAGTACTTC.

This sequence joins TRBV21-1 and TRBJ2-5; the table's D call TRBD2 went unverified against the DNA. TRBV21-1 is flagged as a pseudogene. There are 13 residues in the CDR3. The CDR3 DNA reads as TGTGCCAGCAGCATAGCGGGAGACGAGACCCAGTACTTC. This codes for CASSIAGDETQYF.

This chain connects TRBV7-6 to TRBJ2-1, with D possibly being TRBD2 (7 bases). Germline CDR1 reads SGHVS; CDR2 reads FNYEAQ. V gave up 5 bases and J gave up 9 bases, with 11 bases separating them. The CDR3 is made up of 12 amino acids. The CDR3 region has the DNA TGTGCCAGCAGCGGGGGGGGCACTGAGCAGTTCTTC. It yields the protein CASSGGGTEQFF.

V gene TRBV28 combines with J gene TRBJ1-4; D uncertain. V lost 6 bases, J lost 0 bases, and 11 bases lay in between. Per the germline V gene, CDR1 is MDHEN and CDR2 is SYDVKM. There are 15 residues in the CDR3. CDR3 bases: TGTGCCAGCAGGTTTGAGGGAGCAACTAATGAAAAACTGTTTTTT. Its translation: CASRFEGATNEKLFF.

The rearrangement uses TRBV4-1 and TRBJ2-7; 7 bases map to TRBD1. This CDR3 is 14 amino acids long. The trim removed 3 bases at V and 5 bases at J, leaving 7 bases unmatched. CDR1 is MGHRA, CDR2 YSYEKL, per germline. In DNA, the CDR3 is TGCGCCAGCAGCCACACGGGACAGACAGACGAGCAGTACTTC. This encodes CASSHTGQTDEQYF.

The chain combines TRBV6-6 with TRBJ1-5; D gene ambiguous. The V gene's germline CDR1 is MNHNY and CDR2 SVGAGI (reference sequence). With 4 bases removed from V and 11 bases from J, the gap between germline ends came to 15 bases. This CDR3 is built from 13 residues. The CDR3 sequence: CASSLDGSGTQHF. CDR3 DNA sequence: TGTGCCAGCAGTTTGGACGGGAGCGGGACCCAGCATTTT.

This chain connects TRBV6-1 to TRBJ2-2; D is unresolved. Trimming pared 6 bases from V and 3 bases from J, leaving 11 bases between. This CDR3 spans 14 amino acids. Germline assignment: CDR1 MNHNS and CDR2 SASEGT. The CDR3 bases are TGTGCCAGCAGGGACGTTGGGGACACCGGGGAGCTGTTTTTT. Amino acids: CASRDVGDTGELFF.

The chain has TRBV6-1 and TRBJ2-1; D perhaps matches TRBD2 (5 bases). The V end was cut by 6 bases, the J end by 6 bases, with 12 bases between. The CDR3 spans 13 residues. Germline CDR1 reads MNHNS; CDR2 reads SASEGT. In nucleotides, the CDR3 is TGTGCCAGCAGGATGGCGGGCCTCAATGAGCAGTTCTTC. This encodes CASRMAGLNEQFF.

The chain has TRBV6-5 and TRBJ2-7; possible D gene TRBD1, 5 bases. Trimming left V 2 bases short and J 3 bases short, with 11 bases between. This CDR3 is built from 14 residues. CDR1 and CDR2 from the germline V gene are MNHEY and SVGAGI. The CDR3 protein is CASSYRDRFYEQYF. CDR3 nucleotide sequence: TGTGCCAGCAGTTACCGAGACAGATTCTACGAGCAGTACTTC.

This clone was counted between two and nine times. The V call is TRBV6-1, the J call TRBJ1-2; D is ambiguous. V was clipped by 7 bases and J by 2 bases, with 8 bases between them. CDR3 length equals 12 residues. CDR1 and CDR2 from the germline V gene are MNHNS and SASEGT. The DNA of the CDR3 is TGTGCCAGCAACAGACCCAACTATGGCTACACCTTC. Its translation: CASNRPNYGYTF.

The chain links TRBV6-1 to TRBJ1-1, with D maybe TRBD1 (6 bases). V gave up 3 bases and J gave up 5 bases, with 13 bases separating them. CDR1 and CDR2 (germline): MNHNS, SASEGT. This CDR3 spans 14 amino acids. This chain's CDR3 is CASSEGGPGTEAFF. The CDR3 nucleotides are TGTGCCAGCAGTGAGGGGGGGCCGGGGACTGAAGCTTTCTTT.

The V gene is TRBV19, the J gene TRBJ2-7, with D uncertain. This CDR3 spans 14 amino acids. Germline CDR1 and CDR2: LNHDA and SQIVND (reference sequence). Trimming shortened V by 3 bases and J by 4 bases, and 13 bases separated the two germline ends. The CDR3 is CASSIAHESYEQYF. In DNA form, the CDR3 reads TGTGCCAGTAGTATCGCACACGAATCTTACGAGCAGTACTTC. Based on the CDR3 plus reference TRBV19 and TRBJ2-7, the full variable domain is DGGITQSPKYLFRKEGQNVTLSCEQNLNHDAMYWYRQDPGQGLRLIYYSQIVNDFQKGDIAEGYSVSREKKESFPLTVTSAQKNPTAFYLCASSIAHESYEQYFGPGTRLTVT.

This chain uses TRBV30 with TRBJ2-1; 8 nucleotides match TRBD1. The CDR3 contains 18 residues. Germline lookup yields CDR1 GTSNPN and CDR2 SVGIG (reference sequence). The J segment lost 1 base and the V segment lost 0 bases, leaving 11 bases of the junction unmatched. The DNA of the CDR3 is TGTGCCTGGAGTGTACGAACCCCCGGACAGGGATCCTACAATGAGCAGTTCTTC. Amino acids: CAWSVRTPGQGSYNEQFF. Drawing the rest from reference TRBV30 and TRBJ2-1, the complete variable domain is SQTIHQWPATLVQPVGSPLSLECTVEGTSNPNLYWYRQAAGRGLQLLFYSVGIGQISSEVPQNLSASRPQDRQFILSSKKLLLSDSGFYLCAWSVRTPGQGSYNEQFFGPGTRLTVL.

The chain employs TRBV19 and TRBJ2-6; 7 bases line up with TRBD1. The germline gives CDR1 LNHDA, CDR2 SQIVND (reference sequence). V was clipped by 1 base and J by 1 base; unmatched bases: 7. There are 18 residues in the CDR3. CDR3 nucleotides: TGTGCCAGTAGTATAGTCCGGACGACAGGGTCTGGGGCCAACGTCCTGACTTTC. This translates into CASSIVRTTGSGANVLTF.

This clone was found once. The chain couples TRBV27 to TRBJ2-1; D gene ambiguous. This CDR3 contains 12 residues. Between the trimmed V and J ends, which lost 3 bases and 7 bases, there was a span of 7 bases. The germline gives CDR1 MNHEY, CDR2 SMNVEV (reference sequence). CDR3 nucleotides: TGTGCCAGCAGTTTCAATAGAAATGAGCAGTTCTTC. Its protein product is CASSFNRNEQFF.

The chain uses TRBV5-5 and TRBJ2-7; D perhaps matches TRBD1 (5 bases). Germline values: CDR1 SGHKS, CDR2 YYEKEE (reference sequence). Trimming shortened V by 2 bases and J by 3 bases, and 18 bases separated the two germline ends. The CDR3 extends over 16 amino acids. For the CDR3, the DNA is TGTGCCAGCAGCTTTCTCCAGTTGGCAGGGCTCTACGAGCAGTACTTC. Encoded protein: CASSFLQLAGLYEQYF.

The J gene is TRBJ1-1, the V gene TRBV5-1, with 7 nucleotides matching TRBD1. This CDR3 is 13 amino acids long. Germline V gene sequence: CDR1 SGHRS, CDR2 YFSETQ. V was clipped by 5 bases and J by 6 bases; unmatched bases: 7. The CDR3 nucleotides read TGCGCCAGCAGACCGGACAGGACGTCTGAAGCTTTCTTT. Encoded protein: CASRPDRTSEAFF.

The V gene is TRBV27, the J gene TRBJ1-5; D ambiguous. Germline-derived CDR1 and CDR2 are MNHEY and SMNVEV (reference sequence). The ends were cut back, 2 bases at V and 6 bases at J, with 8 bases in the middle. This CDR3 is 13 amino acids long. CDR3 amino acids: CASSLLTGQPQHF. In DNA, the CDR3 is TGTGCCAGCAGTTTACTTACTGGTCAGCCCCAGCATTTT.